This T cell receptor (beta chain) came from a study of cytomegalovirus exposure and HLA in healthy donors. The wider study: Around four fifths of 398 genotyped donors fell in the Caucasian-associated ancestry cluster. Whole-study findings and limits: Certain indistinguishable V segments, among them TRBV6-2 and TRBV6-3, were excluded. Apparent HLA restriction characterized most CMV-associated TCR beta chains in a later analysis.

The PCR used 60 Vbeta and 13 Jbeta primers. Data came from immunoSEQ multiplex PCR; TCRdb stores just in-frame clones and leaves some out. This sample has 100,000 to 150,000 clones, with approximately 87% found just once. CDR1 and CDR2 from the germline V gene are SGHNT and YYREEE (reference sequence). This CDR3 contains 14 residues. Trimming shortened V by 0 bases and J by 8 bases, and 14 bases separated the two germline ends. As regards this clone: The antigen is undetermined.

Participants comprised healthy donors of bone marrow. What was sequenced was PBMCs. The chain combines TRBV5-4 with TRBJ1-2, with D unresolved. This receptor was taken from a young man in good health and CMV-seropositive. The CDR3 bases are TGTGCCAGCAGCTTGGCTGGACTAACGGGGGGCTACACCTTC. The encoded protein is CASSLAGLTGGYTF.